This T cell receptor (beta chain) was retrieved from a study of beta chain features in type 1 diabetes. Study-level background: Sorted cells examined across all samples numbered 107,917,701.

Via the markers CD45RO/CCR7/CD25/CD127/CD95/CD27, stem cell-like memory, regulatory, central memory and naive CD4+ cells were sorted. A word on this clone: What it binds is not known.

Regarding the study as a whole: Among patients with Type 1 diabetes, TCRB CDR3s were moderately but significantly shorter in every one of the four CD4+ subsets.

What was sequenced were expressed TCRB transcripts, since all of the isolated RNA had been reverse transcribed. TCRdb's copy holds only in-frame clones and misses some; the assay was immunoSEQ multiplex PCR. The table shows 600,000 to 700,000 clones, with roughly 13% occurring only once. This TCR was sampled from a young man with type 1 diabetes. The sequencing sample was made of naive CD4+ T cells from blood.

The CDR3 region has the DNA TGTGCCAGCAGTTCATGGGGGCGGACTGAAGCTTTCTTT. Translating gives CASSSWGRTEAFF. This chain joins TRBV7-2 and TRBJ1-1; D possibly corresponds to TRBD1 (6 bases). CDR1 is SGHTA and CDR2 is FQGNSA in the germline V gene. The CDR3 has 13 amino acids. Trimming cost V 6 bases and J 5 bases, with 13 bases left between them.